This T cell receptor beta chain was recorded in a study of blood T cell repertoires in COVID-19. For the study at large: From the United States, Italy and Spain came samples of acute and convalescent COVID-19. T cells, B-cell-depleted T cells, or PBMCs supplied cDNA or gDNA.

V was pared by 4 bases and J by 5 bases, with 14 bases between. This CDR3 contains 15 residues. Germline V lookup: CDR1 SGHAT, CDR2 FQNNGV. Original analysis: Amplification from reference gene primers served as the basis for estimated nucleated cell counts. Clones were read by immunoSEQ multiplex PCR, and TCRdb kept only the in-frame ones, dropping some. V, J and clone size were drawn from that table, and D and trimming were deduced from the DNA. The table has 200,000 to 300,000 clones, around 82% seen once. The sequencing input was peripheral blood. The chain is built from TRBV11-2 and TRBJ2-2; D is ambiguous. This TCR was recovered from a woman aged 70 to 79 with acute or convalescent COVID-19. Written as DNA, the CDR3 is TGTGCCAGCAGCTGGGCAGGATCCCGAACCGGGGAGCTGTTTTTT. This translates into CASSWAGSRTGELFF.